This T cell receptor (beta chain) was recorded in a study of blood T cell repertoires in COVID-19. Study context: Whether acute or convalescent, the COVID-19 samples came from the United States, Italy and Spain. PBMCs, B-cell-depleted T cells, or T cells were the source of the cDNA or gDNA that made up the material.

TCRdb's copy holds only in-frame clones and misses some; the assay was immunoSEQ multiplex PCR. The data contain around 250,000 clones, roughly 90% of them singletons. CDR1 is MNHEY, CDR2 SMNVEV, per germline (reference sequence). The ends lost 5 bases at V and 2 bases at J; junction bases unmatched: 14. This CDR3 comprises 17 residues. The source of this sequence is a human donor in a cohort sampled during active COVID-19. J is TRBJ1-2 and V is TRBV27; 7 nucleotides align to TRBD1. The sequencing input was peripheral blood. The CDR3 here is CASSPIGTAIVNYGYTF. CDR3 DNA: TGTGCCAGCAGTCCAATTGGGACAGCAATAGTCAACTATGGCTACACCTTC.